A single sample is the source of the 5 T cell receptor beta chains below, sequenced in a study of T cell changes during pregnancy in multiple sclerosis. Profiled with immunoSEQ multiplex PCR; TCRdb holds only in-frame clones, not every one. Among about 59,000 clones listed, approximately 90% were seen once. This specimen consisted of peripheral blood, obtained in the first trimester of pregnancy. These receptors were taken from a female donor in good health, enrolled as a control in a pregnancy study.

The chain couples TRBV2 to TRBJ1-2; D might be TRBD1 (5 bases). V shed 3 bases and J shed 5 bases, with 13 bases lying between them. Germline assignment: CDR1 SNHLY and CDR2 FYNNEI. The CDR3 length is 14 residues. The CDR3 DNA reads TGTGCCAGCAGTGAGAACAGGATAGGGTATGGCTACACCTTC. This codes for CASSENRIGYGYTF.

The chain links TRBV5-4 to TRBJ1-2; 7 nucleotides line up with TRBD1. J gave up 4 bases and V 4 bases, and 10 bases lay outside the gene matches. Looked up from germline, CDR1 is SGHNT and CDR2 is YYREEE (reference sequence). This CDR3 region has 15 residues. The CDR3 bases are TGTGCCAGCAGCCCACCGGGACAGCTTTCCTATGGCTACACCTTC. Protein: CASSPPGQLSYGYTF.

The chain has TRBV16 and TRBJ2-3, with D perhaps TRBD2 (6 bases). Germline V lookup: CDR1 KGHSY, CDR2 FQNENV. CDR3 size: 15 residues. Trimming removed 3 bases from V and 0 bases from J, with 10 bases in between. CDR3 loop: CASSQEGWSTDTQYF. The CDR3 bases are TGTGCCAGCAGCCAGGAGGGATGGAGCACAGATACGCAGTATTTT.

The rearrangement joins TRBV7-3 to TRBJ1-1; no definite D call. CDR3 length equals 14 residues. V lost 0 bases, J lost 5 bases, and 10 bases lay in between. Germline CDR1 SGHTA, CDR2 FQGTGA. Written as DNA, the CDR3 is TGTGCCAGCAGCTTAACAGGAGGGCTGACTGAAGCTTTCTTT. Its translation is CASSLTGGLTEAFF.

This chain uses TRBV11-2 with TRBJ2-7; possible D gene TRBD1, 5 bases. Germline assignment: CDR1 SGHAT and CDR2 FQNNGV. The length of the CDR3 is 19 residues. V lost 4 bases to trimming and J lost 0 bases, with 25 bases between them. The CDR3 nucleotides read TGTGCCAGCAGCTCCCACACCGAGCGACTGACAGCCAACTCCTACGAGCAGTACTTC. Residues: CASSSHTERLTANSYEQYF.